What follows are 28 T cell receptor beta chains derived from one specimen sequenced in a study of shared clonotypes between healthy human individuals. Sequenced by immunoSEQ multiplex PCR; TCRdb stores in-frame clones only, minus some. The sample includes around 2.5 million clones, approximately 94% seen only once; the top ten take approximately 0.37%. The sample consisted of naive CD4+ T cells from PBMCs. Subset indicated: CD45RA+ positively selected. These receptors all stem from a man between 18 and 35 years old in good health. Some clones in this sample may be carry-over from other donors' samples.

The chain recombines TRBV7-2 with TRBJ2-1, with D perhaps matching TRBD2 (5 bases). Germline lookup yields CDR1 SGHTA and CDR2 FQGNSA. Trimming pared 5 bases from V and 8 bases from J, leaving 13 bases between. This CDR3 contains 13 residues. The CDR3: CASSGTSKDEQFF. As DNA, the CDR3 is TGTGCCAGCAGCGGAACTAGTAAAGATGAGCAGTTCTTC.

The chain combines TRBV7-2 with TRBJ1-1; no clear D gene. V was shortened by 2 bases and J by 5 bases, with 15 bases between the two germline ends. The CDR3 has 15 residues. Looked up from germline, CDR1 is SGHTA and CDR2 is FQGNSA. Here the CDR3 reads CASSLWLGMGTEAFF. The CDR3 DNA reads as TGTGCCAGCAGCTTATGGCTGGGAATGGGGACTGAAGCTTTCTTT.

The rearrangement joins TRBV2 to TRBJ2-7; 9 positions match TRBD1. The CDR3 is made up of 14 amino acids. With V trimmed by 7 bases and J by 5 bases, 9 bases remained unmatched. Germline lookup yields CDR1 SNHLY and CDR2 FYNNEI. As DNA, the CDR3 is TGTGCCAGCACGCCGGGACAGGGTTCCCACGAGCAGTACTTC. It encodes CASTPGQGSHEQYF.

With respect to this clone: This same CDR3 is encoded by further DNA sequences in the sample. V gene TRBV7-9 combines with J gene TRBJ2-5, with D unclear. The CDR3 is 11 amino acids. Trimming pared 2 bases from V and 4 bases from J, leaving 2 bases between. CDR1 is SEHNR, CDR2 FQNEAQ, per germline (reference sequence). In nucleotides, the CDR3 is TGTGCCAGCAGCTTATCAGAGACCCAGTACTTC. This gives the protein CASSLSETQYF.

The rearrangement joins TRBV18 to TRBJ2-2, with 11 bases aligning to TRBD1. Per the germline V gene, CDR1 is KGHSH and CDR2 is LQKENI. With 5 bases clipped from V and 0 bases from J, the junction kept 2 bases outside the gene matches. The CDR3 covers 16 residues. The CDR3 spells CASSRGQGANTGELFF. CDR3 in DNA: TGTGCCAGCTCAAGGGGACAGGGGGCGAACACCGGGGAGCTGTTTTTT.

V usage is TRBV28 and J usage is TRBJ1-5, with D possibly matching TRBD1 (5 bases). The germline V gene encodes CDR1 MDHEN and CDR2 SYDVKM. The CDR3 consists of 17 residues. V dropped 4 bases and J dropped 0 bases, with 16 bases sitting between them. The DNA of the CDR3 is TGTGCCAGCAGTTACCCCAGGGACGGTTATAGCAATCAGCCCCAGCATTTT. Protein product: CASSYPRDGYSNQPQHF.

This clone appeared once. The rearrangement uses TRBV7-6 and TRBJ2-5; 8 bases fit TRBD1. Trimming cost V 5 bases and J 1 base; bases outside gene matches: 3. Germline CDR1 reads SGHVS; CDR2 reads FNYEAQ. The CDR3 loop spans 14 amino acids. This CDR3 reads CASSRDRGQETQYF. DNA of the CDR3: TGTGCCAGCAGCCGTGACAGGGGCCAAGAGACCCAGTACTTC.

Comment on this clone: This CDR3 is also generated by other DNA sequences in the sample. The gene calls are TRBV19 and TRBJ2-3; D gene uncertain. Germline assignment: CDR1 LNHDA and CDR2 SQIVND (reference sequence). V was clipped by 3 bases and J by 0 bases, with 7 bases between them. The CDR3 contains 14 residues. The CDR3 loop reads CASSISGSTDTQYF. The CDR3 DNA sequence: TGTGCCAGTAGTATTAGTGGGAGCACAGATACGCAGTATTTT.

This sequence joins TRBV10-1 and TRBJ2-1; 10 bases agree with TRBD2. Germline trimming cut 3 bases from V and 8 bases from J; bases unmatched to any gene: 10. The CDR3 extends over 16 amino acids. Germline V gene data show CDR1 as WNHNN and CDR2 as SYGVQD (reference sequence). The CDR3 region is CASSEQLAGPTDEQFF. DNA of the CDR3: TGCGCCAGCAGTGAACAACTAGCGGGACCCACCGATGAGCAGTTCTTC.

This chain links TRBV5-5 with TRBJ1-4; D is uncertain. Germline V gene data show CDR1 as SGHKS and CDR2 as YYEKEE (reference sequence). Trimming took off 0 bases at V and 5 bases at J, with 14 bases between the two ends. CDR3 length: 16 residues. This chain's CDR3 is CASSLGFFSGNEKLFF. CDR3 bases: TGTGCCAGCAGCTTGGGATTCTTCAGCGGGAATGAAAAACTGTTTTTT. The full variable domain, completed using reference TRBV5-5 and TRBJ1-4, is DAGVTQSPTHLIKTRGQQVTLRCSPISGHKSVSWYQQVLGQGPQFIFQYYEKEERGRGNFPDRFSARQFPNYSSELNVNALLLGDSALYLCASSLGFFSGNEKLFFGSGTQLSVL.

This sequence joins TRBV7-2 and TRBJ1-6; no clear D gene. The V gene's germline CDR1 is SGHTA and CDR2 FQGNSA. The CDR3 covers 16 residues. V lost 2 bases and J 0 bases, leaving 8 bases between the germline ends. The DNA for the CDR3 is TGTGCCAGCAGCTTATCTGGGAGCTCCTATAATTCACCCCTCCACTTT. It encodes CASSLSGSSYNSPLHF.

The chain joins TRBV15 to TRBJ2-2; the D gene is possibly TRBD1 (6 bases). V lost 7 bases and J lost 6, with 12 bases in between. CDR3 length: 13 residues. Germline V lookup: CDR1 LNHNV, CDR2 YYDKDF (reference sequence). This chain's CDR3 is CATTGVKAGELFF. DNA for the CDR3: TGTGCCACCACAGGGGTAAAGGCCGGGGAGCTGTTTTTT.

This chain links TRBV6-5 with TRBJ1-1; 8 nucleotides align to TRBD1. CDR1 MNHEY and CDR2 SVGAGI come from the germline V gene. The length of the CDR3 is 12 residues. Trimming cost V 6 bases and J 6 bases; bases outside gene matches: 3. The CDR3, as DNA: TGTGCCAGCAGAGGACAGGGCTCTGAAGCTTTCTTT. It codes for CASRGQGSEAFF.

The chain joins TRBV19 to TRBJ1-2; D might be TRBD1 (5 bases). Trimming took off 7 bases at V and 6 bases at J, with 18 bases between the two ends. Germline-derived CDR1 and CDR2 are LNHDA and SQIVND (reference sequence). The CDR3 is made up of 14 amino acids. CDR3 sequence: CASTMRGGVNGYTF. The CDR3 DNA reads as TGTGCCAGTACCATGCGGGGGGGAGTTAATGGCTACACCTTC.

V is TRBV7-2 and J is TRBJ2-2; D might be TRBD1 (5 bases). V lost 2 bases to trimming and J lost 5 bases, with 9 bases between them. This CDR3 is 14 amino acids long. Germline V gene data show CDR1 as SGHTA and CDR2 as FQGNSA. The CDR3: CASSLFQGTGELFF. The CDR3 DNA is TGTGCCAGCAGCTTATTCCAGGGAACCGGGGAGCTGTTTTTT.

The V gene is TRBV11-3, the J gene TRBJ2-1, with D possibly matching TRBD1 (6 bases). Per germline, CDR1 SGHNT and CDR2 YENEEA. Trimming pared 2 bases from V and 1 base from J, leaving 12 bases between. The CDR3 extends over 16 amino acids. CDR3 DNA: TGTGCCAGCAGCTTATGGCAGGGGTCGTCCTACAATGAGCAGTTCTTC. This sequence encodes CASSLWQGSSYNEQFF.

The rearrangement joins TRBV27 to TRBJ2-7; the D gene could be TRBD1 or TRBD2 (5 bases each). The length of the CDR3 is 15 residues. Trimming left V 4 bases short and J 3 bases short, with 16 bases between. Germline values: CDR1 MNHEY, CDR2 SMNVEV (reference sequence). The CDR3 region has the DNA TGTGCCAGCAGTTCCTGGGACGCCTCGTTCTACGAGCAGTACTTC. It yields the protein CASSSWDASFYEQYF.

V is TRBV7-9 and J is TRBJ1-4; D not certain. CDR1 is SEHNR and CDR2 is FQNEAQ in the germline V gene (reference sequence). V lost 5 bases, J lost 0 bases, and 10 bases lay in between. CDR3 size: 15 residues. The CDR3 DNA follows: TGTGCCAGCAGCCCGAGCCTTGCAACTAATGAAAAACTGTTTTTT. This encodes CASSPSLATNEKLFF.

This sequence joins TRBV7-9 and TRBJ2-3; possibly TRBD2 for D (6 bases). This CDR3 has 15 residues. CDR1 and CDR2 (germline): SEHNR, FQNEAQ (reference sequence). V was pared by 6 bases and J by 0 bases, with 13 bases between. CDR3 in amino acids: CASRRGTSSTDTQYF. CDR3 nucleotides: TGTGCCAGCAGACGGGGGACGTCTAGCACAGATACGCAGTATTTT.

This clone occurred once. The chain employs TRBV28 and TRBJ2-3; 8 positions match TRBD1. V gave up 6 bases and J gave up 5 bases; unmatched junction bases: 7. This CDR3 has 14 residues. The germline V gene has CDR1 MDHEN and CDR2 SYDVKM. The CDR3 nucleotides are TGTGCCAGCAGACCGACAGGGGCGGGAGATACGCAGTATTTT. Amino acid sequence: CASRPTGAGDTQYF.

The chain recombines TRBV7-8 with TRBJ1-3, with TRBD1 matching 8 bases. After removal of 5 bases from V and 6 bases from J, the junction contained 9 bases not matched to a gene. Germline V gives CDR1 SGHVS, CDR2 FQNEAQ. This CDR3 has 15 amino acids. The CDR3 here is CASSPWTGRLNTIYF. For the CDR3, the DNA is TGTGCCAGCAGCCCTTGGACAGGGCGGCTAAACACCATATATTTT.

The rearrangement links TRBV19 to TRBJ1-2; no definite D call. The CDR3 spans 14 residues. Between the trimmed V and J ends, which lost 6 bases and 6 bases, there was a span of 17 bases. Germline CDR1 LNHDA, CDR2 SQIVND (reference sequence). The CDR3: CASSTSLGRNGYTF. CDR3 in DNA: TGTGCCAGTAGCACAAGCTTGGGCAGGAATGGCTACACCTTC. Full variable domain (remainder filled in from reference TRBV19 and TRBJ1-2): DGGITQSPKYLFRKEGQNVTLSCEQNLNHDAMYWYRQDPGQGLRLIYYSQIVNDFQKGDIAEGYSVSREKKESFPLTVTSAQKNPTAFYLCASSTSLGRNGYTFGSGTRLTVV.

The chain is built from TRBV25-1 and TRBJ1-5; unclear D gene. The CDR3 sequence is 14 residues long. V was shortened by 3 bases and J by 1 base, with 7 bases between the two germline ends. Germline V CDR1 and CDR2: MGHDK, SYGVNS. CDR3 sequence reads: CASSDPASNQPQHF. In nucleotides, the CDR3 is TGTGCCAGCAGTGACCCCGCGAGCAATCAGCCCCAGCATTTT.

With respect to this clone: The sample holds other DNA sequences that translate to the same CDR3. The rearrangement uses TRBV30 and TRBJ2-1; D ambiguous. This CDR3 contains 15 residues. V was clipped by 0 bases and J by 0 bases, with 9 bases between them. CDR1 and CDR2 (germline): GTSNPN, SVGIG (reference sequence). The CDR3 coding sequence is TGTGCCTGGAGTGTACCTGGGCGCTCCTACAATGAGCAGTTCTTC. Translating gives CAWSVPGRSYNEQFF.

This chain connects TRBV28 to TRBJ2-5; D is ambiguous. The V and J ends lost 2 bases and 4 bases respectively, with 14 bases between them. Germline-derived CDR1 and CDR2 are MDHEN and SYDVKM. The CDR3 is made up of 15 amino acids. In DNA, the CDR3 is TGTGCCAGCAGTTTACAAAGAGGCCTAGGAGAGACCCAGTACTTC. It yields the protein CASSLQRGLGETQYF.

This rearrangement joins TRBV6-5 to TRBJ2-1; D is ambiguous. This CDR3 spans 14 amino acids. CDR1 is MNHEY, CDR2 SVGAGI, per germline. Trimming stripped 5 bases from V and 0 bases from J, with 8 bases between. CDR3 residues: CASSSLFSYNEQFF. CDR3 nucleotide sequence: TGTGCCAGCAGTAGTTTATTCTCCTACAATGAGCAGTTCTTC.

The chain carries TRBV7-3 and TRBJ1-1, with a tentative D call TRBD1 (5 bases). This CDR3 region has 14 residues. Deletions cut 5 bases from V and 7 bases from J, with 17 bases between. Germline CDR1 is SGHTA and CDR2 is FQGTGA. In DNA, the CDR3 is TGTGCCAGCAGCGTATCCCAGGGTTCTGGTGAAGCTTTCTTT. Residues: CASSVSQGSGEAFF.

The genes are TRBV10-3 and TRBJ2-7, with TRBD1 matching 8 bases. This CDR3 region has 15 residues. V was pared by 3 bases and J by 5 bases, with 9 bases of the junction left unmatched. Germline CDR1 reads ENHRY; CDR2 reads SYGVKD. DNA of the CDR3: TGTGCCATCAGTGAATTCTCACAGGGGGAAAACGAGCAGTACTTC. It encodes CAISEFSQGENEQYF.